The 4 T cell receptor beta chains listed next were all sequenced from one sample in a study of T cells in Graves' hyperthyroidism and ophthalmopathy. Amplified regions were TCR beta CDR3 sequences from RNA transcripts. With the HTBI primer set, the TCR CDR3 went through a first round of RT-PCR. Each CDR3 protein is one row after TCRdb ran MiXCR on the multiplex PCR reads. The sample includes around 450,000 distinct CDR3 sequences, approximately 14% of them seen just once. What was sequenced was blood. These receptors were taken from a woman aged 18-29 years with Graves' hyperthyroidism.

This clonotype was recorded many times. The V gene is TRBV9, the J gene TRBJ1-4; weak D call: TRBD1 (5 bases). Trimming removed 5 bases at V and 5 bases at J, with 10 bases between. CDR3 size: 13 residues. Germline V gene sequence: CDR1 SGDLS, CDR2 YYNGEE. The CDR3 reads CASSVRANEKLFF. DNA for the CDR3: TGTGCCAGCAGTGTCAGGGCGAATGAAAAACTGTTTTTT.

This clonotype has at least ten counts. The chain has TRBV3-1 and TRBJ2-7, with D hard to call. The CDR3 loop spans 12 amino acids. Trimming removed 1 base at V and 6 bases at J, with 7 bases between. CDR1 LGHDT and CDR2 YNNKEL come from the germline V gene (reference sequence). The CDR3 is CASSQGSAEQYF. For the CDR3, the DNA is TGTGCCAGCAGCCAAGGTTCGGCCGAGCAGTACTTC.

This clonotype was counted only a few times. V usage is TRBV25-1 and J usage is TRBJ1-2; no clear D gene. The germline V gene has CDR1 MGHDK and CDR2 SYGVNS. The V gene lost 7 bases and the J gene lost 8 bases, with 14 bases spanning the gap. This CDR3 spans 12 amino acids. This CDR3 reads CASTNRNGGYTF. Here the CDR3 DNA reads TGTGCCAGCACCAATCGGAACGGGGGCTACACCTTC.

CDR3 DNA: TGCGCCAGCGGGGAAGTAAACACTGAAGCTTTCTTT. This encodes CASGEVNTEAFF. V is TRBV5-1 and J is TRBJ1-1; no clear D gene. The germline V and J ends were trimmed by 7 bases and 2 bases, with 9 bases remaining between them. This CDR3 contains 12 residues. CDR1 SGHRS and CDR2 YFSETQ come from the germline V gene.